This is a list of T cell receptor beta chains from one sample in a study of CD8 T cells in ankylosing spondylitis. Each CDR3 protein is one row after TCRdb ran MiXCR on the 5' RACE reads. The sample consists of 200,000 to 300,000 distinct CDR3 sequences, more than 25% of them appearing once. Specimen: blood, either unsorted or a sorted T cell fraction (not recorded which). The receptors stem from a male donor with ankylosing spondylitis or in good health (not recorded which). Each CDR3 is given without its conserved first and last residue. Fields, in order: CDR3 protein, V gene, J gene.

CDR3aa: SGDRGNEQF; v_gene: TRBV29-1; j_gene: TRBJ2-1
CDR3aa: ATSPPDRGTYEQY; v_gene: TRBV15; j_gene: TRBJ2-7
CDR3aa: ASSTTGDQETQY; v_gene: TRBV7-8; j_gene: TRBJ2-5
CDR3aa: ASSPQDTGELF; v_gene: TRBV4-2; j_gene: TRBJ2-2
CDR3aa: ASKSGDVQPQH; v_gene: TRBV6-6; j_gene: TRBJ1-5
CDR3aa: SARTLQGPGELF; v_gene: TRBV20-1; j_gene: TRBJ2-2
CDR3aa: ASSDQPGQGVTEQF; v_gene: TRBV9; j_gene: TRBJ2-1
CDR3aa: ATGQGEADTQY; v_gene: TRBV10-3; j_gene: TRBJ2-3
CDR3aa: ASSEGGGGEAF; v_gene: TRBV25-1; j_gene: TRBJ1-1
CDR3aa: SAGGTGTGANVLT; v_gene: TRBV20-1; j_gene: TRBJ2-6
CDR3aa: SARARDQPQH; v_gene: TRBV20-1; j_gene: TRBJ1-5
CDR3aa: ASSVSGAVHEQF; v_gene: TRBV6-1; j_gene: TRBJ2-1
CDR3aa: ASSQLTGAYEQY; v_gene: TRBV4-1; j_gene: TRBJ2-7
CDR3aa: SASLRMTNTEAF; v_gene: TRBV20-1; j_gene: TRBJ1-1
CDR3aa: AISLRDSSYNEQF; v_gene: TRBV10-3; j_gene: TRBJ2-1
CDR3aa: SVVGGATDTQY; v_gene: TRBV29-1; j_gene: TRBJ2-3
CDR3aa: SARDPRGGAEAF; v_gene: TRBV20-1; j_gene: TRBJ1-1
CDR3aa: ASSWGGAGNEQF; v_gene: TRBV27; j_gene: TRBJ2-1
CDR3aa: ASSQGVPNEKLF; v_gene: TRBV4-2; j_gene: TRBJ1-4
CDR3aa: ASSSGPLYEQY; v_gene: TRBV12-3/TRBV12-4; j_gene: TRBJ2-7
CDR3aa: ASSLAGGSYQPQH; v_gene: TRBV7-2; j_gene: TRBJ1-5
CDR3aa: ASSPDRETDTQY; v_gene: TRBV5-6; j_gene: TRBJ2-3
CDR3aa: ASSPSGGQAYGYT; v_gene: TRBV3-1; j_gene: TRBJ1-2
CDR3aa: ASSVGGSGSYNEQF; v_gene: TRBV9; j_gene: TRBJ2-1
CDR3aa: ATSDSGRRHEKLF; v_gene: TRBV24-1; j_gene: TRBJ1-4
CDR3aa: ASSSYLADSNEKLF; v_gene: TRBV7-9; j_gene: TRBJ1-4
CDR3aa: SARPGQGFNQPQH; v_gene: TRBV20-1; j_gene: TRBJ1-5
CDR3aa: ASSLGGDSYEQY; v_gene: TRBV5-6; j_gene: TRBJ2-7
CDR3aa: SVELAGGYNEQF; v_gene: TRBV29-1; j_gene: TRBJ2-1
CDR3aa: ASRFEVTDTQY; v_gene: TRBV5-1; j_gene: TRBJ2-3